This TCR beta chain was captured in a study of neurological immune-mediated disorders. TCRdb used MiXCR to reprocess the 5' RACE reads, holding one entry per CDR3 protein. The sample records 87,000 or so distinct CDR3 sequences, roughly 3.5% being singletons. Looked up from germline, CDR1 is WSHSY and CDR2 is SAAADI. With 5 bases removed from V and 5 bases from J, the gap between germline ends came to 9 bases. The CDR3 length is 12 residues. This clonotype came up many times. This receptor was taken from a woman aged 18-29 years with multiple sclerosis. Sample: PBMCs. V usage is TRBV10-2 and J usage is TRBJ1-1; TRBD1 might be the D (5 bases). The chain's CDR3 is CASSRWGTEAFF. For the CDR3, the DNA is TGCGCCAGCAGTCGCTGGGGGACTGAAGCTTTCTTT.